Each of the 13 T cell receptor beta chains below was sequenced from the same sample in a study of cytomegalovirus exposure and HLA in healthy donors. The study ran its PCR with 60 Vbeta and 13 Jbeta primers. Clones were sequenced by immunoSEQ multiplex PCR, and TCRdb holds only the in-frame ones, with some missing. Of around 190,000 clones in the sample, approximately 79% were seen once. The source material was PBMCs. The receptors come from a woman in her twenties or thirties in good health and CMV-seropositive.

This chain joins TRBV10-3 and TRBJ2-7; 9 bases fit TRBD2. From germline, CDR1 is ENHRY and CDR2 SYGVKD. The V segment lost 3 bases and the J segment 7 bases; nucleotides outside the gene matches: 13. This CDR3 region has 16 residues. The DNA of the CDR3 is TGTGCCATCAGTGATATCACTAGCGGGCGACCAGGAGAGCAGTACTTC. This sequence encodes CAISDITSGRPGEQYF.

CDR3 sequence: CASSSWTSDTDTQYF. CDR3 bases: TGTGCCAGCAGTAGCTGGACTAGCGACACAGATACGCAGTATTTT. The gene calls are TRBV2 and TRBJ2-3, with 9 bases lining up with TRBD2. J lost 2 bases, V lost 5 bases, and 5 bases had no gene match. The CDR3 runs to 15 residues. Germline lookup yields CDR1 SNHLY and CDR2 FYNNEI.

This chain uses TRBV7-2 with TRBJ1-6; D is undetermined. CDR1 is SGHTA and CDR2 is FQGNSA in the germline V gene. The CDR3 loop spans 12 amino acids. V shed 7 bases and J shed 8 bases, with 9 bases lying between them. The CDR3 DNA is TGTGCCAGCACCGCGACTTATTCACCCCTCCACTTT. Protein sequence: CASTATYSPLHF.

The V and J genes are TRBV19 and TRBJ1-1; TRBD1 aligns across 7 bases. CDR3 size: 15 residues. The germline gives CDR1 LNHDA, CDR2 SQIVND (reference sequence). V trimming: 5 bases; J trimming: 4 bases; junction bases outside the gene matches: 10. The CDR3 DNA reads TGTGCCAGTAGTCCGCAAGACAGGGAGGTCACTGAAGCTTTCTTT. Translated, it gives CASSPQDREVTEAFF.

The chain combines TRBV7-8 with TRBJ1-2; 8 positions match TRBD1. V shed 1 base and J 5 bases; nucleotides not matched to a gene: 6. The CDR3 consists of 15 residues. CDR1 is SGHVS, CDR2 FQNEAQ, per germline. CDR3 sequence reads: CASSLETGEGYGYTF. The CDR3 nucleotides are TGTGCCAGCAGCTTAGAGACAGGGGAAGGATATGGCTACACCTTC.

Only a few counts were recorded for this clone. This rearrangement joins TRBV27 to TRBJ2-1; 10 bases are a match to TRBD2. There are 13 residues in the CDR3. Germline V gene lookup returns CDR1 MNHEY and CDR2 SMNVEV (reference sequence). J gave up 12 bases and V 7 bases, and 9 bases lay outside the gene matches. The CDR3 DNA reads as TGTGCCAGCACCCTTAGTACTAGCGGGACGCAGTTCTTC. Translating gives CASTLSTSGTQFF.

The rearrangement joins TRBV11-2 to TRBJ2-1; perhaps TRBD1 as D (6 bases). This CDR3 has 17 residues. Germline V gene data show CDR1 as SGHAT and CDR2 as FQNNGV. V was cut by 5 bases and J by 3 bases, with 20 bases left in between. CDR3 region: CASSTQRVRGRYNEQFF. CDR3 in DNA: TGTGCCAGCAGCACCCAACGAGTCAGGGGTCGCTACAATGAGCAGTTCTTC.

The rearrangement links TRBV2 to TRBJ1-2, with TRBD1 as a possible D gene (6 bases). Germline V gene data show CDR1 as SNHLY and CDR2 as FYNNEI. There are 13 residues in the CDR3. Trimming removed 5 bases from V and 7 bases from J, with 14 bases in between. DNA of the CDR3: TGTGCCAGCAGTAGGGGGGGAGAAAGTGGCTACACCTTC. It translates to CASSRGGESGYTF.

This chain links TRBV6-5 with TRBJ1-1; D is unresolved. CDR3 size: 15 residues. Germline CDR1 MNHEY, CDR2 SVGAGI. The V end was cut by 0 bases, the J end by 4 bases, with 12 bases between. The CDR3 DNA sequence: TGTGCCAGCAGTTACTCGCCGGGGTGGGCCACTGAAGCTTTCTTT. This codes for CASSYSPGWATEAFF.

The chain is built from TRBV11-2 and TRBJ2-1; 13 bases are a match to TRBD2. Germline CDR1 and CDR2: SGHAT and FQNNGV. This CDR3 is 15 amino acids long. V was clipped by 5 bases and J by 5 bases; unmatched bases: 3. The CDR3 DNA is TGTGCCAGCAGCGGGACTAGCGGGACTCACAATGAGCAGTTCTTC. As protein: CASSGTSGTHNEQFF.

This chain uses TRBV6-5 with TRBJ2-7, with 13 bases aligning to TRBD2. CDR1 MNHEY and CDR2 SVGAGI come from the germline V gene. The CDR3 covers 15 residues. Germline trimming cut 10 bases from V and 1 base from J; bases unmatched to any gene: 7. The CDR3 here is CATSELAGGSYEQYF. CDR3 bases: TGTGCCACCTCCGAACTAGCGGGGGGGTCCTACGAGCAGTACTTC.

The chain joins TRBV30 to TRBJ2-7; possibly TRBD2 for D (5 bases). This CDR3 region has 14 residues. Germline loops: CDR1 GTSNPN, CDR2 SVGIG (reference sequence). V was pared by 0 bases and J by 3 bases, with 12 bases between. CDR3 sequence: CAWSVPGSFYEQYF. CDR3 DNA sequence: TGTGCCTGGAGTGTCCCGGGGTCGTTCTACGAGCAGTACTTC.

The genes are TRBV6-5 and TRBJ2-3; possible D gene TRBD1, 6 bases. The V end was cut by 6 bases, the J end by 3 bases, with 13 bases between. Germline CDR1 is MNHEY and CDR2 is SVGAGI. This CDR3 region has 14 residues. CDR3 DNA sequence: TGTGCCAGCAGGCTACAGGGTACGACAGATACGCAGTATTTT. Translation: CASRLQGTTDTQYF.